The entry that follows covers one TCR beta chain sequence. Its antigen is not identified. This entry is derived from a study of T-cell memory formation after mild COVID-19. Study-wide background: Clusters were largely donor specific.

This CDR3 has 15 residues. The V gene's germline CDR1 is LGHNA and CDR2 YSLEER. The V and J ends lost 2 bases and 7 bases respectively, with 15 bases between them. Whole-study results and caveats: Shrinking CD4+ clones were chiefly CM and EM; CD8+ ones were chiefly EMRA. There was no confirmation that second-wave clones peaking on day 37 were SARS-CoV-2 specific. Some clones that responded were present in memory (sampled pre-infection), which suggests cross-reactive memory joined.

Via MiXCR, TCRdb re-called the 5' RACE reads, giving one row per CDR3 protein. The table lists some 490,000 distinct CDR3 sequences, around a sixth of them singletons. Sequencing was done on a sample of PBMCs or a T cell subset sorted from them (not recorded which). The clonotype comes from an adult woman who had mild COVID-19 (a few samples of this study predate the infection). Cell type and time point are not known. The chain couples TRBV4-3 to TRBJ2-1; D uncertain. The CDR3 bases are TGCGCCAGCAGCCAACCACATATTGGCGCGAATGAGCAGTTCTTC. As protein: CASSQPHIGANEQFF.